One sample yielded the 4 T cell receptor beta chains listed below, sequenced in a study of blood T cell repertoires in COVID-19. Data came from immunoSEQ multiplex PCR; TCRdb stores just in-frame clones and leaves some out. The sample carries 70,000 to 90,000 clones, around four fifths recorded once. The sample taken for sequencing was peripheral blood. The receptor set was obtained from a human donor in a cohort sampled during active COVID-19.

The rearrangement joins TRBV14 to TRBJ1-3; unclear D gene. In germline, CDR1 is SGHDN, CDR2 FVKESK. This CDR3 contains 13 residues. Trimming took off 0 bases at V and 4 bases at J, with 4 bases between the two ends. CDR3 sequence: CASSQDRGNTIYF. In DNA, the CDR3 is TGTGCCAGCAGCCAAGATAGAGGAAACACCATATATTTT. Based on the CDR3 plus reference TRBV14 and TRBJ1-3, the full variable domain is EAGVTQFPSHSVIEKGQTVTLRCDPISGHDNLYWYRRVMGKEIKFLLHFVKESKQDESGMPNNRFLAERTGGTYSTLKVQPAELEDSGVYFCASSQDRGNTIYFGEGSWLTVV.

The chain is built from TRBV6-5 and TRBJ2-7; TRBD2 matches 15 bases. In germline, CDR1 is MNHEY, CDR2 SVGAGI. This CDR3 region has 14 residues. The trim removed 7 bases at V and 7 bases at J, leaving 5 bases unmatched. The CDR3 DNA is TGTGCCAGCATTCCGGGACTAGCGGGGGGAGAGCAGTACTTC. Its translation: CASIPGLAGGEQYF.

This clone has just a few counts. J is TRBJ2-1 and V is TRBV4-1; 10 bases agree with TRBD1. CDR1 is MGHRA and CDR2 is YSYEKL in the germline V gene. V dropped 8 bases and J dropped 9; count of bases not matched to a gene: 7. There are 13 residues in the CDR3. The CDR3 coding sequence is TGCGCCAGCCGGGGGACAGGGGACAGTGAGCAGTTCTTC. Its translation: CASRGTGDSEQFF.

This chain uses TRBV5-1 with TRBJ2-7; 10 positions agree with TRBD1. J lost 7 bases, V lost 5 bases, and 6 bases had no gene match. The CDR3 spans 13 residues. Germline CDR1 reads SGHRS; CDR2 reads YFSETQ. The CDR3 DNA sequence: TGCGCCAGCAGACGTGACAGGGGGCAAGAGCAGTACTTC. Its protein product is CASRRDRGQEQYF.